This T cell receptor (beta chain) was retrieved from a study of shared clonotypes between healthy human individuals. Method: immunoSEQ multiplex PCR; TCRdb's copy keeps in-frame clones and lacks some. The table records 150,000 to 200,000 clones, 80% to 95% of them present only once. Unmatched junction bases numbered 12, after V lost 3 bases and J lost 7 bases. Germline V lookup: CDR1 WNHNN, CDR2 SYGVQD (reference sequence). The length of the CDR3 is 16 residues. This clonotype was obtained from a woman aged 25 to 39 in good health. The specimen was naive CD4+ T cells sorted from blood. Subset here: CD45RA+ positively selected. V is TRBV10-1 and J is TRBJ2-7; TRBD2 aligns across 10 bases. The CDR3, as DNA: TGCGCCAGCAGTGACGAACAGCTAGCGGGAGTCGGGGAGCAGTACTTC. This sequence encodes CASSDEQLAGVGEQYF.